The 3 T cell receptor beta chains given below trace back to one sample, sequenced in a study of PD-1 blockade in classical Hodgkin lymphoma (dated by TCRdb to 2019 to 2021). The library was generated by the immunoSEQ multiplex PCR assay. The table comes from immuneACCESS by way of TCRdb, which keeps in-frame sequences with V and J called. Part of the clones is missing from these tables; in studies checked, under half for an unresolved V gene and the rest for unknown reasons. The sample table lists tens of thousands of clones, more than 75% of them with a count of one. The biggest ten clones account for 15% to 20% of the sample. In light of the paper, this sample's time point label describes: cycle 4 day 1 (C4D1), after more than five weeks of nivolumab. Every trial patient had relapsed after autologous stem cell transplantation, and cohorts A, B and C differed in prior brentuximab vedotin exposure.

This specimen was peripheral blood mononuclear cells (PBMCs), taken before the fourth cycle of nivolumab. The receptor set was obtained from a human donor with classical Hodgkin lymphoma.

V and J are TRBV5-1 and TRBJ2-5; 7 bases are a match to TRBD2. The V gene end was trimmed by 0 bases and the J gene end by 4 bases; junction bases not matched to a gene: 6. The CDR3 extends over 15 amino acids. Germline V CDR1 and CDR2: SGHRS, YFSETQ. CDR3 in amino acids: CASSLALGGRETQYF. DNA of the CDR3: TGCGCCAGCAGCTTGGCCCTGGGAGGGCGAGAGACCCAGTACTTC.

The chain joins TRBV18 to TRBJ1-1; 7 bases are a match to TRBD1. With V trimmed by 8 bases and J by 4 bases, 16 bases remained unmatched. From germline, CDR1 is KGHSH and CDR2 LQKENI. The CDR3 loop spans 16 amino acids. The chain's CDR3 is CASLDRDPQEGTEAFF. The CDR3 coding sequence is TGTGCCAGCCTAGACAGGGACCCTCAAGAGGGCACTGAAGCTTTCTTT.

This sequence joins TRBV5-1 and TRBJ1-2, with D tentatively TRBD1 (5 bases). The ends were cut back, 5 bases at V and 0 bases at J, with 14 bases in the middle. The CDR3 totals 15 residues. Germline V gene sequence: CDR1 SGHRS, CDR2 YFSETQ. CDR3 sequence reads: CASRRDLTTNYGYTF. For the CDR3, the DNA is TGCGCCAGCAGGAGGGACCTGACGACTAACTATGGCTACACCTTC. The full variable domain, completed using reference TRBV5-1 and TRBJ1-2, is KAGVTQTPRYLIKTRGQQVTLSCSPISGHRSVSWYQQTPGQGLQFLFEYFSETQRNKGNFPGRFSGRQFSNSRSEMNVSTLELGDSALYLCASRRDLTTNYGYTFGSGTRLTVV.